This T cell receptor (beta chain) was found in a study of T cell changes during pregnancy in multiple sclerosis. Method: immunoSEQ multiplex PCR; TCRdb's copy keeps in-frame clones and lacks some. The sample holds fewer than 85,000 clones, 85% to 95% seen once. The V gene's germline CDR1 is MDHEN and CDR2 SYDVKM. V was pared by 7 bases and J by 4 bases, with 8 bases of the junction left unmatched. The CDR3 covers 14 residues. This sequence originates from a female donor with multiple sclerosis, enrolled in a pregnancy study. Sequencing used peripheral blood, obtained in the second trimester of pregnancy. This rearrangement joins TRBV28 to TRBJ2-7, with TRBD1 matching 9 bases. CDR3 protein: CASKPGTGWYEQYF. The CDR3 DNA reads TGTGCCAGCAAACCAGGGACAGGGTGGTACGAGCAGTACTTC.